A single sample is the source of the 25 T cell receptor beta chains below, sequenced in a study of OX40 agonist ivuxolimab in advanced cancers. Assay: immunoSEQ multiplex PCR; the TCRdb copy retains only in-frame clones and omits some. The sample lists 49,000 or so clones; about 79% were seen once. The sample in question was CD4+ or CD8+ T cells sorted from blood, obtained in a trial of the OX40 agonist ivuxolimab. These receptor sequences come from an adult with an advanced solid tumor such as melanoma, head and neck, liver or kidney cancer.

The rearrangement uses TRBV4-2 and TRBJ1-3, with D possibly matching TRBD1 (5 bases). The CDR3 is 17 amino acids. In germline, CDR1 is LGHNA, CDR2 YNFKEQ. Trimming cost V 0 bases and J 0 bases, with 12 bases left between them. CDR3 in amino acids: CASSQETGLLSGNTIYF. The DNA of the CDR3 is TGTGCCAGCAGCCAAGAAACGGGACTTCTCTCTGGAAACACCATATATTTT.

The chain uses TRBV7-2 and TRBJ2-7; D call uncertain. This CDR3 has 13 amino acids. The V end lost 4 bases, the J end lost 5 bases, and 12 bases lay between the germline ends. Germline V lookup: CDR1 SGHTA, CDR2 FQGNSA. The CDR3 sequence: CASSSRASHEQYF. The CDR3 DNA sequence: TGTGCCAGCAGCTCCCGGGCCAGTCACGAGCAGTACTTC.

This chain joins TRBV19 and TRBJ2-7; D possibly corresponds to TRBD1 (6 bases). Germline loops: CDR1 LNHDA, CDR2 SQIVND (reference sequence). With 3 bases removed from V and 5 bases from J, the gap between germline ends came to 14 bases. The CDR3 extends over 14 amino acids. DNA for the CDR3: TGTGCCAGTAGTATGGGATACAGGGTTAACGAGCAGTACTTC. Its translation: CASSMGYRVNEQYF.

The chain combines TRBV2 with TRBJ1-1; tentatively, D is TRBD1 (6 bases). The CDR3 is made up of 13 amino acids. V was clipped by 3 bases and J by 4 bases, with 9 bases between them. Germline CDR1 reads SNHLY; CDR2 reads FYNNEI. The CDR3 region has the DNA TGTGCCAGCAGTGATACAGGGTTCACTGAAGCTTTCTTT. As protein: CASSDTGFTEAFF.

The V and J genes are TRBV4-3 and TRBJ1-3; unclear D gene. Trimming stripped 0 bases from V and 0 bases from J, with 6 bases between. The CDR3 loop spans 15 amino acids. The germline CDR1 and CDR2 sequences are LGHNA and YSLEER. CDR3 DNA: TGCGCCAGCAGCCAAGATGTGGCCTCTGGAAACACCATATATTTT. Protein product: CASSQDVASGNTIYF.

This chain links TRBV6-6 with TRBJ1-4; 7 nucleotides align to TRBD1. Trimming cost V 6 bases and J 3 bases; bases outside gene matches: 10. Germline V CDR1 and CDR2: MNHNY, SVGAGI (reference sequence). The CDR3 is 16 amino acids. The CDR3: CASRTRQGGPNEKLFF. The CDR3 DNA reads TGTGCCAGCAGAACCCGACAGGGAGGGCCTAATGAAAAACTGTTTTTT.

This clone was counted a single time. The genes are TRBV5-1 and TRBJ2-7; TRBD1 aligns across 10 bases. Germline-derived CDR1 and CDR2 are SGHRS and YFSETQ. V trimming: 0 bases; J trimming: 5 bases; junction bases outside the gene matches: 8. This CDR3 spans 16 amino acids. CDR3 DNA: TGCGCCAGCAGCTTGGCTCCGGGACAGGGGTACAACGAGCAGTACTTC. This translates into CASSLAPGQGYNEQYF.

The CDR3 region is CASSLAGLTGNTIYF. The CDR3 DNA is TGTGCCAGCAGCTTAGCAGGGTTAACTGGAAACACCATATATTTT. The rearrangement links TRBV7-9 to TRBJ1-3; D not resolved. The CDR3 length is 15 residues. In germline, CDR1 is SEHNR, CDR2 FQNEAQ (reference sequence). Trimming left V 0 bases short and J 2 bases short, with 8 bases between. The full variable domain, with the rest looked up from reference TRBV7-9 and TRBJ1-3, is DTGVSQNPRHKITKRGQNVTFRCDPISEHNRLYWYRQTLGQGPEFLTYFQNEAQLEKSRLLSDRFSAERPKGSFSTLEIQRTEQGDSAMYLCASSLAGLTGNTIYFGEGSWLTVV.

This chain uses TRBV7-2 with TRBJ2-3; D gene uncertain. Germline V gives CDR1 SGHTA, CDR2 FQGNSA. Trimming took off 5 bases at V and 4 bases at J, with 19 bases between the two ends. This CDR3 has 16 residues. The CDR3 sequence is CASSPRPGSLSDTQYF. The CDR3 bases are TGTGCCAGCAGCCCCCGGCCCGGTTCGCTGTCAGATACGCAGTATTTT.

The chain links TRBV4-2 to TRBJ2-5; D remains unclear. The germline V gene encodes CDR1 LGHNA and CDR2 YNFKEQ. Trimming removed 0 bases at V and 7 bases at J, with 6 bases between. This CDR3 region has 12 residues. Here the CDR3 reads CASSQEIGTQYF. The CDR3 nucleotides read TGTGCCAGCAGCCAAGAAATAGGGACCCAGTACTTC.

The gene calls are TRBV6-5 and TRBJ1-5; unclear D gene. The germline V gene has CDR1 MNHEY and CDR2 SVGAGI. The CDR3 runs 13 residues. The V end lost 8 bases, the J end lost 0 bases, and 8 bases lay between the germline ends. Here the CDR3 reads CASQRDSNQPQHF. The CDR3 DNA follows: TGTGCCAGCCAGCGGGATAGCAATCAGCCCCAGCATTTT.

This clone was recorded once. The chain employs TRBV12-5 and TRBJ1-2, with D tentatively TRBD1 (5 bases). The CDR3 covers 19 residues. V was clipped by 0 bases and J by 5 bases, with 25 bases between them. Germline values: CDR1 LGHNT, CDR2 FRNRAP. CDR3 protein: CASGLVLPLGEGKFYGYTF. In DNA, the CDR3 is TGTGCTAGTGGTTTGGTACTACCTTTAGGAGAGGGGAAGTTTTATGGCTACACCTTC.

The rearrangement uses TRBV7-9 and TRBJ2-7; D might be TRBD1 (6 bases). Trimming stripped 1 base from V and 0 bases from J, with 10 bases between. The CDR3 is 15 amino acids. The germline V gene encodes CDR1 SEHNR and CDR2 FQNEAQ (reference sequence). CDR3 sequence: CASSLGQGPSYEQYF. CDR3 nucleotides: TGTGCCAGCAGCTTAGGTCAGGGGCCCTCCTACGAGCAGTACTTC.

J is TRBJ1-4 and V is TRBV18, with 7 bases fitting TRBD1. V shed 4 bases, J shed 5 bases, and the junction held 7 bases outside the gene matches. Germline values: CDR1 KGHSH, CDR2 LQKENI. CDR3 length equals 15 residues. CDR3 sequence reads: CASSRDRVHNEKLFF. CDR3 coding DNA: TGTGCCAGCTCACGTGACAGGGTACACAATGAAAAACTGTTTTTT.

The J gene is TRBJ2-7, the V gene TRBV6-6; TRBD2 might be the D (6 bases). Germline CDR1 reads MNHNY; CDR2 reads SVGAGI (reference sequence). The CDR3 has 15 residues. V was trimmed by 2 bases and J by 3 bases, leaving 14 bases between them. CDR3 residues: CASSYMPGLYYEQYF. Here the CDR3 DNA reads TGTGCCAGCAGTTACATGCCGGGACTTTACTACGAGCAGTACTTC.

The chain combines TRBV5-1 with TRBJ1-1; maybe TRBD1 (6 bases). CDR1 is SGHRS, CDR2 YFSETQ, per germline. Trimming took 4 bases from V and 5 from J, leaving 15 bases between them. The CDR3 extends over 14 amino acids. CDR3 sequence: CASSPEGEVTEAFF. The CDR3 DNA follows: TGCGCCAGCAGCCCAGAGGGGGAAGTAACTGAAGCTTTCTTT.

The rearrangement joins TRBV19 to TRBJ1-1; no clear D gene. V lost 10 bases, J lost 1 base, and 10 bases lay in between. Germline assignment: CDR1 LNHDA and CDR2 SQIVND (reference sequence). The CDR3 length is 12 residues. The CDR3 nucleotides read TGTGCCACCACAACCGGGAACACTGAAGCTTTCTTT. Translation gives CATTTGNTEAFF.

V and J are TRBV7-2 and TRBJ1-1; TRBD1 aligns across 8 bases. With 7 bases clipped from V and 4 bases from J, the junction kept 11 bases outside the gene matches. Germline-derived CDR1 and CDR2 are SGHTA and FQGNSA. The CDR3 is 15 amino acids. CDR3 DNA sequence: TGTGCCAGCACCCCGGGCAGGGGGCTGGGCACTGAAGCTTTCTTT. Translating gives CASTPGRGLGTEAFF.

The V and J genes are TRBV6-5 and TRBJ1-1; D not resolved. V was trimmed by 2 bases and J by 1 base, leaving 8 bases between them. The CDR3 loop spans 14 amino acids. From germline, CDR1 is MNHEY and CDR2 SVGAGI. CDR3 coding DNA: TGTGCCAGCAGTTACAAAAGGGAGAACACTGAAGCTTTCTTT. Translating it yields CASSYKRENTEAFF.

V is TRBV11-2 and J is TRBJ2-1, with 8 positions matching TRBD2. Germline V lookup: CDR1 SGHAT, CDR2 FQNNGV. V shed 4 bases, J shed 13 bases, and the junction held 6 bases outside the gene matches. The CDR3 length is 12 residues. Here the CDR3 DNA reads TGTGCCAGCAGCTCCTCCGGGACTAGTCAGTTCTTC. Protein sequence: CASSSSGTSQFF.

In DNA, the CDR3 is TGTGCCAGCAGCGGGACCGGGACAGGGACTTCACCCCTCCACTTT. Its translation is CASSGTGTGTSPLHF. The chain uses TRBV5-5 and TRBJ1-6; TRBD1 matches 9 bases. Per the germline V gene, CDR1 is SGHKS and CDR2 is YYEKEE (reference sequence). The CDR3 covers 15 residues. The V gene end was trimmed by 4 bases and the J gene end by 9 bases; junction bases not matched to a gene: 8.

This sequence joins TRBV6-6 and TRBJ1-3; 7 nucleotides align to TRBD1. Germline CDR1 reads MNHNY; CDR2 reads SVGAGI (reference sequence). J gave up 14 bases and V 0 bases, and 10 bases lay outside the gene matches. The CDR3 runs to 14 residues. CDR3 nucleotide sequence: TGTGCCAGCAGTTACTCCAGGGGGGGGGTGTTTTTATATTTT. This translates into CASSYSRGGVFLYF.

This clone is medium-sized by share. The V call is TRBV5-1, the J call TRBJ1-2; 10 bases match TRBD1. Trimming cost V 0 bases and J 4 bases; bases outside gene matches: 9. Per germline, CDR1 SGHRS and CDR2 YFSETQ. This CDR3 is 17 amino acids long. The CDR3 sequence is CASSLDATGGRTYGYTF. The DNA for the CDR3 is TGCGCCAGCAGCTTGGATGCGACAGGGGGCAGAACCTATGGCTACACCTTC.

This chain uses TRBV2 with TRBJ2-3, with 7 bases lining up with TRBD2. CDR1 is SNHLY, CDR2 FYNNEI, per germline. The CDR3 is 13 residues long. The J segment lost 3 bases and the V segment lost 9 bases, leaving 6 bases of the junction unmatched. DNA of the CDR3: TGTGCCAGTTTAGCGGGCGGTACAGATACGCAGTATTTT. Its protein is CASLAGGTDTQYF.

This clone was counted once. The V and J genes are TRBV10-2 and TRBJ1-1; D is ambiguous. Germline CDR1 is WSHSY and CDR2 is SAAADI. The CDR3 extends over 13 amino acids. Trimming left V 7 bases short and J 0 bases short, with 9 bases between. The CDR3 loop reads CASKREVNTEAFF. The CDR3 DNA follows: TGCGCCAGCAAGAGGGAGGTGAACACTGAAGCTTTCTTT.